Listed below are T cell receptor beta chains from one sample, sequenced in a study of cytotoxic CD8 clonotypes in ibrutinib-treated CLL. Profiling relied on immunoSEQ multiplex PCR, and the TCRdb table lists in-frame clones only, not all of them. The repertoire holds some 40,000 clones, with 68% as singletons. The sequenced sample was PBMCs, obtained at disease progression, from a patient treated with ibrutinib. Receptors were obtained from a human donor with chronic lymphocytic leukemia. CDR3s include the opening cysteine and the closing phenylalanine or tryptophan. A D gene is named only where the DNA matches it firmly.

V gene: TRBV5-1
J gene: TRBJ2-3
D gene: TRBD2
CDR3 protein: CASSLEVSGKGADTQYF

V gene: TRBV4-3
J gene: TRBJ2-3
D gene: NA
CDR3 protein: CASSQDGPDTPTDTQYF

V gene: TRBV28
J gene: TRBJ2-5
D gene: NA
CDR3 protein: CASSSRWEGQQETQYF

V gene: TRBV29-1
J gene: TRBJ2-5
D gene: TRBD1
CDR3 protein: CSVSPGQGERQYF

V gene: TRBV19
J gene: TRBJ2-6
D gene: TRBD1
CDR3 protein: CASKPGTGFSGANVLTF

V gene: TRBV27
J gene: TRBJ2-1
D gene: TRBD2
CDR3 protein: CASSLGLAGEGNEQFF

V gene: TRBV10-3
J gene: TRBJ2-5
D gene: NA
CDR3 protein: CAISEKFQETQYF

V gene: TRBV5-5
J gene: TRBJ1-1
D gene: NA
CDR3 protein: CASSLARQGEFRNTEAFF

V gene: TRBV9
J gene: TRBJ2-7
D gene: TRBD2
CDR3 protein: CASSVGASGSISDEQYF

V gene: TRBV20-1
J gene: TRBJ2-5
D gene: NA
CDR3 protein: CSALDETQYF

V gene: TRBV7-3
J gene: TRBJ2-1
D gene: TRBD2
CDR3 protein: CASSTGLATNEQFF

V gene: TRBV14
J gene: TRBJ2-2
D gene: TRBD2
CDR3 protein: CASSQDRSSGRTGELFF

V gene: TRBV7-6
J gene: TRBJ2-7
D gene: TRBD1
CDR3 protein: CASSVDRGLNEQYF

V gene: TRBV5-1
J gene: TRBJ2-2
D gene: NA
CDR3 protein: CASSLGQPTGELFF

V gene: TRBV14
J gene: TRBJ1-1
D gene: TRBD1
CDR3 protein: CASSAGGPRAFF

V gene: TRBV6-1
J gene: TRBJ1-2
D gene: NA
CDR3 protein: CASSERGKKAGYTF

V gene: TRBV5-1
J gene: TRBJ2-1
D gene: NA
CDR3 protein: CASSPTPGGYNEQFF

V gene: TRBV11-3
J gene: TRBJ2-1
D gene: NA
CDR3 protein: CASSSRTGRDEQFF

V gene: TRBV27
J gene: TRBJ1-1
D gene: TRBD1
CDR3 protein: CASKHRGLQAGVEAFF

V gene: TRBV5-8
J gene: TRBJ2-3
D gene: NA
CDR3 protein: CASSLRGLSTDTQYF

V gene: TRBV2
J gene: TRBJ2-7
D gene: NA
CDR3 protein: CASSEAGFGHEQYF

V gene: TRBV12-5
J gene: TRBJ2-7
D gene: NA
CDR3 protein: CASGLSSTYEQYF

V gene: TRBV2
J gene: TRBJ2-3
D gene: TRBD2
CDR3 protein: CASSEIGGRAFDTQYF

V gene: TRBV21-1
J gene: TRBJ1-4
D gene: NA
CDR3 protein: CASWSRDREGLREKLFF

V gene: TRBV4-2
J gene: TRBJ1-5
D gene: NA
CDR3 protein: CASSQASGLPQPQHF

V gene: TRBV7-9
J gene: TRBJ1-5
D gene: TRBD1
CDR3 protein: CASSLASGGFYSNQPQHF

V gene: TRBV6-1
J gene: TRBJ2-1
D gene: NA
CDR3 protein: CASSGVVRRPSDEQFF

V gene: TRBV9
J gene: TRBJ2-5
D gene: TRBD1
CDR3 protein: CASSRTGQGAWETQYF

V gene: TRBV5-1
J gene: TRBJ1-2
D gene: TRBD1
CDR3 protein: CASSLGQGDGYTF

V gene: TRBV7-3
J gene: TRBJ2-2
D gene: TRBD1
CDR3 protein: CASSAWTGGETGELFF

V gene: TRBV7-8
J gene: TRBJ1-5
D gene: NA
CDR3 protein: CASSSDSSNSNQPQHF

V gene: TRBV28
J gene: TRBJ2-7
D gene: NA
CDR3 protein: CASKGTFYEQYF

V gene: TRBV29-1
J gene: TRBJ2-3
D gene: TRBD2
CDR3 protein: CSVERSPSGNTDTQYF

V gene: TRBV5-4
J gene: TRBJ1-2
D gene: TRBD1
CDR3 protein: CASSLARKGQGEGYTF

V gene: TRBV29-1
J gene: TRBJ2-1
D gene: NA
CDR3 protein: CSVEGNEQFF

V gene: TRBV6-5
J gene: TRBJ1-5
D gene: NA
CDR3 protein: CASSYSNLGNQPQHF

V gene: TRBV4-1
J gene: TRBJ2-7
D gene: TRBD2
CDR3 protein: CASSHPGLTGGFSYEQYF

V gene: TRBV7-2
J gene: TRBJ2-1
D gene: NA
CDR3 protein: CASSPYNEQFF

V gene: TRBV28
J gene: TRBJ1-5
D gene: NA
CDR3 protein: CASQEGNQPQHF

V gene: TRBV7-2
J gene: TRBJ2-3
D gene: TRBD2
CDR3 protein: CASTTYSGRADTQYF

V gene: TRBV7-9
J gene: TRBJ2-1
D gene: TRBD2
CDR3 protein: CASSDIFTLLAGGYNEQFF

V gene: TRBV15
J gene: TRBJ2-3
D gene: NA
CDR3 protein: CATRARMRSTDTQYF

V gene: TRBV29-1
J gene: TRBJ1-2
D gene: NA
CDR3 protein: CSVWTAGGNYGYTF

V gene: TRBV6-1
J gene: TRBJ2-7
D gene: TRBD2
CDR3 protein: CASKGLAILSYEQYF

V gene: TRBV7-2
J gene: TRBJ2-2
D gene: TRBD2
CDR3 protein: CASSLVGVGGTGELFF

V gene: TRBV10-3
J gene: TRBJ2-1
D gene: NA
CDR3 protein: CAISDESSYNEQFF

V gene: TRBV6-4
J gene: TRBJ1-2
D gene: NA
CDR3 protein: CATAGGYGYTF

V gene: TRBV21-1
J gene: TRBJ1-6
D gene: NA
CDR3 protein: CASSYRANNSPLHF

V gene: TRBV2
J gene: TRBJ1-2
D gene: NA
CDR3 protein: CASSEAKGPTSGYTF

V gene: TRBV9
J gene: TRBJ1-1
D gene: NA
CDR3 protein: CASSVRGDNTEAFF

V gene: TRBV28
J gene: TRBJ1-5
D gene: NA
CDR3 protein: CASSADSYTNQPQHF